This TCR beta chain was recovered during a study of monozygotic twins with inflammatory bowel disease. Study results and limitations: Researchers report that IBD patients shared fewer clonotypes with others than healthy twins, especially amid disease activity. No repertoire similarity difference was seen between concordant and discordant twins; power was possibly limited.

Germline V gene lookup returns CDR1 SGHKS and CDR2 YYEKEE (reference sequence). The CDR3 has 15 residues. With eight separate reactions per sample, the authors made cDNA. TCRdb re-called the 5' RACE reads; every CDR3 protein appears as one record, without DNA. The repertoire table contains some 300,000 distinct CDR3 sequences. Turning to this clonotype: Antigen unknown.

Whole blood, unsorted for T cells, was the source of total RNA. The gene calls are TRBV5-5 and TRBJ1-1; without DNA, the TCRdb call of TRBD1 cannot be checked. Sample: blood. This receptor was taken from a human donor with ulcerative colitis or Crohn's disease, or a healthy co-twin of an affected twin (not recorded which). The CDR3 spells CASSWRQGANTEAFF.